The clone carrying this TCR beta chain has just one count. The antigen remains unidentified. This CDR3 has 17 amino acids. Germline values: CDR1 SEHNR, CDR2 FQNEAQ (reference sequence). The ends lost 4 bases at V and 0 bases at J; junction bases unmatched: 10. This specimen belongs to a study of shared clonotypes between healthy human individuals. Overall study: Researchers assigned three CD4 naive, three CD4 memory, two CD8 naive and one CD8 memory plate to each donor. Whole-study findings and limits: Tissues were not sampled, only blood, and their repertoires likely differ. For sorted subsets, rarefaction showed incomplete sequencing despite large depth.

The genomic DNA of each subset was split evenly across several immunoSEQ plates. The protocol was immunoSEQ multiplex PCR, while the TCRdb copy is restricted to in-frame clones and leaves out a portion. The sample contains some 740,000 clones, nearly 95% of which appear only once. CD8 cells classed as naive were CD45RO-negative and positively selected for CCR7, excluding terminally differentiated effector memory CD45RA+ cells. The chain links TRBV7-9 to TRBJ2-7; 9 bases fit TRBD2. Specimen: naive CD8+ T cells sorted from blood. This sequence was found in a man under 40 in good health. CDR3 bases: TGTGCCAGCAGCTCCGGCCCGGCTAGCGGGACCTCCTACGAGCAGTACTTC. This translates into CASSSGPASGTSYEQYF.